This T cell receptor (beta chain) came from a study of shared clonotypes between healthy human individuals. V was shortened by 6 bases and J by 0 bases, with 11 bases between the two germline ends. CDR3 length: 14 amino acids. Germline CDR1 ENHRY, CDR2 SYGVKD. Overall study findings and caveats: Sampling included only blood; tissue repertoires likely differ.

Only a few counts were recorded for this clone. As yet, its antigen is unknown. Data came from immunoSEQ multiplex PCR; TCRdb stores just in-frame clones and leaves some out. The sample yields around 1,100,000 clones, about 72% seen once. Memory CD4+ cells were the fraction left after CD45RA+ naive selection. The V call is TRBV10-3, the J call TRBJ1-1; D is possibly TRBD1 (6 bases). This clonotype was sampled from a man between 18 and 29 years old in good health. Some clones in this sample may be carry-over from other donors' samples. The sample was memory CD4+ T cells from PBMCs. Subset reported: CD45RA-negative fraction. Here the CDR3 reads CAISEQGMNTEAFF. CDR3 DNA: TGTGCCATCAGCGAACAGGGAATGAACACTGAAGCTTTCTTT.